The present TCR beta chain was sequenced within a study of cytomegalovirus exposure and HLA in healthy donors. Study findings and constraints: A list of 150 to 200 TCR beta chains associated with cytomegalovirus was given.

Amplification used 60 Vbeta primers and 13 Jbeta primers. Clones were sequenced by immunoSEQ multiplex PCR, and TCRdb holds only the in-frame ones, with some missing. Altogether 150,000 to 200,000 clones are present, less than 80% being singletons, with the ten largest covering about 2.9%. Concerning this clone: Its antigen remains unidentified.

CDR1 and CDR2 from the germline V gene are MNHEY and SMNVEV (reference sequence). This CDR3 spans 17 amino acids. Trimming removed 7 bases at V and 5 bases at J, with 23 bases between. The gene calls are TRBV27 and TRBJ2-2; weak D call: TRBD2 (6 bases). Sequences were obtained from PBMCs. The sequence derives from a man aged 40-49 years in good health and CMV-seronegative. The CDR3 bases are TGTGCCAGCAAGCCGGGACTCCGGTCATTCTATACCGGGGAGCTGTTTTTT. It is translated as CASKPGLRSFYTGELFF.